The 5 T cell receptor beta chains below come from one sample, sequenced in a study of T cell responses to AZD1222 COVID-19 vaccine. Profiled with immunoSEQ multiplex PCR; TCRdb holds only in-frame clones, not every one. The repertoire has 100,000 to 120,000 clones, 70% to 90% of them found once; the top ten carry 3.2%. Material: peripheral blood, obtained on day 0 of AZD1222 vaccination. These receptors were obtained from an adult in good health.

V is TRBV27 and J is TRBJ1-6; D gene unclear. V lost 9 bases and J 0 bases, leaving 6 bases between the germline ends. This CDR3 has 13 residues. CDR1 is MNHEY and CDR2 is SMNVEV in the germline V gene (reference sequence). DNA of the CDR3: TGTGCCAGTAAGAGCTCCTATAATTCACCCCTCCACTTT. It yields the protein CASKSSYNSPLHF.

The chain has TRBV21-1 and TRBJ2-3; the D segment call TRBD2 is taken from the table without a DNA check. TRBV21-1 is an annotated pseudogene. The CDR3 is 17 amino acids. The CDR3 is CARLCLNRLAGRDTQYF. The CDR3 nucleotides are TGTGCCAGACTATGTCTCAATCGGCTAGCGGGTAGAGATACGCAGTATTTT.

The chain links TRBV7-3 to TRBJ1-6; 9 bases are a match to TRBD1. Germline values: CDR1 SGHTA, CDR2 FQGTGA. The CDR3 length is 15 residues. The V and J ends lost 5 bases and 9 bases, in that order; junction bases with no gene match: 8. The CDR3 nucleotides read TGTGCCAGCAGCCGGACAGGGGAAAAGGGTTCACCCCTCCACTTT. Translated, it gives CASSRTGEKGSPLHF.

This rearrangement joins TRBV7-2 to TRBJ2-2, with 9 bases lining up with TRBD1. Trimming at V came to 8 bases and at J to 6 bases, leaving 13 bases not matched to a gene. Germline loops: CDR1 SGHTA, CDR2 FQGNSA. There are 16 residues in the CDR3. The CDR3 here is CASRTPGTGLSGELFF. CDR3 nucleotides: TGTGCCAGCCGAACCCCGGGGACAGGGTTATCCGGGGAGCTGTTTTTT.

CDR3 in DNA: TGTGCCAGCAGCTTAAGCGGTTTAGCCTACGAGCAGTACTTC. It specifies CASSLSGLAYEQYF. The rearrangement joins TRBV13 to TRBJ2-7; the D gene is possibly TRBD2 (5 bases). CDR1 and CDR2 from the germline V gene are PRHDT and FYEKMQ (reference sequence). The CDR3 loop spans 14 amino acids. The ends were cut back, 2 bases at V and 2 bases at J, with 10 bases in the middle. Supplemented by reference TRBV13 and TRBJ2-7, the full variable domain reads AAGVIQSPRHLIKEKRETATLKCYPIPRHDTVYWYQQGPGQDPQFLISFYEKMQSDKGSIPDRFSAQQFSDYHSELNMSSLELGDSALYFCASSLSGLAYEQYFGPGTRLTVT.